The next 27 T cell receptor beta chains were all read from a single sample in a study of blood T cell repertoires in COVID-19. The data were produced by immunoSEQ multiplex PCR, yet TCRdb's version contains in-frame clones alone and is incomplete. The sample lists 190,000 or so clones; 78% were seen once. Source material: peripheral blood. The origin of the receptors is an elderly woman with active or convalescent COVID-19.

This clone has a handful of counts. In DNA, the CDR3 is TGTGCCAGTGGGGACAGGGGTCGGGAAGGTCAGCCCCAGCATTTT. This gives the protein CASGDRGREGQPQHF. The V gene is TRBV19, the J gene TRBJ1-5, with TRBD1 matching 10 bases. The CDR3 length is 15 residues. Germline CDR1 LNHDA, CDR2 SQIVND (reference sequence). V lost 8 bases and J lost 6; bases outside the gene matches: 10.

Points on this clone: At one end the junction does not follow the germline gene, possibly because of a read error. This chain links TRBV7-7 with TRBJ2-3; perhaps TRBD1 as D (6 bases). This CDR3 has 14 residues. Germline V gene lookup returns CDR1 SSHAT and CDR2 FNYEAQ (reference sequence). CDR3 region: CASSLSQGTDTQYF. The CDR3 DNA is TGTGCTAGCAGCTTATCGCAGGGGACAGATACGCAGTATTTT.

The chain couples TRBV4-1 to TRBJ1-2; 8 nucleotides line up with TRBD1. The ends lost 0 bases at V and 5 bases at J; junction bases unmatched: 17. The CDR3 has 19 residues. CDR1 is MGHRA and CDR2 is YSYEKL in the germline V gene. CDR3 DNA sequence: TGCGCCAGCAGCCAAGATCTTCCCGCCTCGGGACAGGACCTTTATGGCTACACCTTC. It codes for CASSQDLPASGQDLYGYTF.

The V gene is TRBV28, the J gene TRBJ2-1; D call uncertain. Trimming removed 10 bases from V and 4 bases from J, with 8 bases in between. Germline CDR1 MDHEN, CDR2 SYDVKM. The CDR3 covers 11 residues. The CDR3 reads CATTTYNEQFF. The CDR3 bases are TGTGCCACCACCACTTACAATGAGCAGTTCTTC. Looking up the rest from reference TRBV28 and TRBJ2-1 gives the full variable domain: DVKVTQSSRYLVKRTGEKVFLECVQDMDHENMFWYRQDPGLGLRLIYFSYDVKMKEKGDIPEGYSVSREKKERFSLILESASTNQTSMYLCATTTYNEQFFGPGTRLTVL.

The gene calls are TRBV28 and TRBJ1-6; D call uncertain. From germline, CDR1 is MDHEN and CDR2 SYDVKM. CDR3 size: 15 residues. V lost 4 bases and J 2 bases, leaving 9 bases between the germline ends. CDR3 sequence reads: CASSSGGPYNSPLHF. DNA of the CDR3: TGTGCCAGCAGTTCCGGAGGGCCCTATAATTCACCCCTCCACTTT.

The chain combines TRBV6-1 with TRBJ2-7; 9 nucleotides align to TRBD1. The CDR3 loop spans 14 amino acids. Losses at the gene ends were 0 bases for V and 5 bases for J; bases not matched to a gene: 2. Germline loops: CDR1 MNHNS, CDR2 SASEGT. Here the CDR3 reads CASSEAGQGDEQYF. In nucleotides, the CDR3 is TGTGCCAGCAGTGAAGCGGGACAGGGAGACGAGCAGTACTTC.

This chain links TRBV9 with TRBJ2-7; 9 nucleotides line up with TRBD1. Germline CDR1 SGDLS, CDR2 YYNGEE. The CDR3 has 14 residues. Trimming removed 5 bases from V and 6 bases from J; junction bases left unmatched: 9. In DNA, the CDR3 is TGTGCCAGCAGTGGGGGACAGGGCTCCGCCGAGCAGTACTTC. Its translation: CASSGGQGSAEQYF. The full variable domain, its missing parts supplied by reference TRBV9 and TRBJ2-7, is DSGVTQTPKHLITATGQRVTLRCSPRSGDLSVYWYQQSLDQGLQFLIQYYNGEERAKGNILERFSAQQFPDLHSELNLSSLELGDSALYFCASSGGQGSAEQYFGPGTRLTVT.

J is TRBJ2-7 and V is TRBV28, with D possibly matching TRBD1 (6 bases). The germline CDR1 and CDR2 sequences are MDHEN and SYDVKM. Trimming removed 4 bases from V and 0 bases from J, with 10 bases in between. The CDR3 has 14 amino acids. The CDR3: CASSSGTHSYEQYF. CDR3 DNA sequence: TGTGCCAGCAGTTCCGGGACACACTCCTACGAGCAGTACTTC.

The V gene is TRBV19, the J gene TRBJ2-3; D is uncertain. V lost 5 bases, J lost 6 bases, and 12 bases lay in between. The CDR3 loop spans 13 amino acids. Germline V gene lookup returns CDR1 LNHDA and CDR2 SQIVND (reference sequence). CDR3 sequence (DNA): TGTGCCAGTAGTTTACTGAAGTCGGATACGCAGTATTTT. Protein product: CASSLLKSDTQYF.

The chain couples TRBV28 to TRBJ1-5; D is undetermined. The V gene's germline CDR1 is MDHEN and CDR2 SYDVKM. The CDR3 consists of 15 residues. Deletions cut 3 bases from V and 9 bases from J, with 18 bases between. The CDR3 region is CASSLAGGWKWPQHF. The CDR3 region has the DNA TGTGCCAGCAGTTTGGCGGGTGGGTGGAAGTGGCCCCAGCATTTT.

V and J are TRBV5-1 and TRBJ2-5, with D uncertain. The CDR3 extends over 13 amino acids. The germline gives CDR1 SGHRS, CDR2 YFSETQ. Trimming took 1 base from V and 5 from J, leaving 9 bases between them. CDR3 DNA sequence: TGCGCCAGCAGCTTGTTTAGTAAGGAGACCCAGTACTTC. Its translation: CASSLFSKETQYF.

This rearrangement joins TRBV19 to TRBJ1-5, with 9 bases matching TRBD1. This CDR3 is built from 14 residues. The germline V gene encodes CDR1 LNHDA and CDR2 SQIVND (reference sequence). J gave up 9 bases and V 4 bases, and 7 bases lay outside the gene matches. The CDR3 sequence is CASSTNRGRWPQHF. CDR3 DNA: TGTGCCAGTAGTACGAACAGGGGGCGGTGGCCCCAGCATTTT. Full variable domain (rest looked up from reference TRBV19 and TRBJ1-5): DGGITQSPKYLFRKEGQNVTLSCEQNLNHDAMYWYRQDPGQGLRLIYYSQIVNDFQKGDIAEGYSVSREKKESFPLTVTSAQKNPTAFYLCASSTNRGRWPQHFGDGTRLSIL.

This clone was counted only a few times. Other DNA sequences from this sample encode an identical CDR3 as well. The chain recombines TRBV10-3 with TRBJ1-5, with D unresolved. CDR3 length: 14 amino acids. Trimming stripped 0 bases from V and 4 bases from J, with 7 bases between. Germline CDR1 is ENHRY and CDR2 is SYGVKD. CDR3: CAISESGGNQPQHF. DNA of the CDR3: TGTGCCATCAGTGAGTCGGGAGGGAATCAGCCCCAGCATTTT.

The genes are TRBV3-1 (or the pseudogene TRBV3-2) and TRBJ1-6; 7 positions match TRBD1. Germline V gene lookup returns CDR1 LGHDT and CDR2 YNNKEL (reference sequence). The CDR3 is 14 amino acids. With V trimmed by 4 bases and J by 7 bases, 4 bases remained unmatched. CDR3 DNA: TGTGCCAGCAGCCTCGACAGGGCAAATTCACCCCTCCACTTT. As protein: CASSLDRANSPLHF.

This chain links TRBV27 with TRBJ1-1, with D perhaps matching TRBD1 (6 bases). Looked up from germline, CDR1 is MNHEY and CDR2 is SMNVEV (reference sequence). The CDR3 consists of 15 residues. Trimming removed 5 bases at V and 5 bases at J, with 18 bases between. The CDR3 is CASSRLGSGETEAFF. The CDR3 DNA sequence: TGTGCCAGCAGTCGACTCGGGTCAGGGGAGACTGAAGCTTTCTTT.

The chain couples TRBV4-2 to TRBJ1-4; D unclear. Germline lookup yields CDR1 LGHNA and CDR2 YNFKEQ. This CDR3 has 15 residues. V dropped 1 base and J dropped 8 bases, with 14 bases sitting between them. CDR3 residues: CASSQGRRTSEKLFF. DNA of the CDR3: TGTGCCAGCAGCCAAGGCCGGAGGACCAGCGAAAAACTGTTTTTT.

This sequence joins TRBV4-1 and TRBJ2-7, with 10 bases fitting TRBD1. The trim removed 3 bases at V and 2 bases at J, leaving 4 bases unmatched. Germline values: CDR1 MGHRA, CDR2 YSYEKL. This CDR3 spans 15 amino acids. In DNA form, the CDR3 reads TGCGCCAGCAGCCAGGCCGGGACAGGGGCCTACGAGCAGTACTTC. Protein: CASSQAGTGAYEQYF.

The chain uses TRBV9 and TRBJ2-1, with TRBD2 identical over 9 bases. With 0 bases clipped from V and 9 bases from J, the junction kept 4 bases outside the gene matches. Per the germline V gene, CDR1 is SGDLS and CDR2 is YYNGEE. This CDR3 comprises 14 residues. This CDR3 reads CASSVGGGAGEQFF. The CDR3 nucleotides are TGTGCCAGCAGCGTAGGCGGGGGGGCTGGTGAGCAGTTCTTC.

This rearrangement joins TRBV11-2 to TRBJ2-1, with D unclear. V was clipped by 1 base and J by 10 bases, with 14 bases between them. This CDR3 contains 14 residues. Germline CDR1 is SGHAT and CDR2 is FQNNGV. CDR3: CASSLAGALLEQFF. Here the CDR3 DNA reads TGTGCCAGCAGCTTAGCCGGAGCCCTTCTCGAGCAGTTCTTC.

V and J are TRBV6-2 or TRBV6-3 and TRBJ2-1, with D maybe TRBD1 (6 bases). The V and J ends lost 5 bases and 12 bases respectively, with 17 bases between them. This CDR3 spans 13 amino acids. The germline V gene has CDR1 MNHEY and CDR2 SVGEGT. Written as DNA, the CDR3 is TGTGCCAGCAGTCGAGGGACACATCTCCCGCAGTTCTTC. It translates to CASSRGTHLPQFF.

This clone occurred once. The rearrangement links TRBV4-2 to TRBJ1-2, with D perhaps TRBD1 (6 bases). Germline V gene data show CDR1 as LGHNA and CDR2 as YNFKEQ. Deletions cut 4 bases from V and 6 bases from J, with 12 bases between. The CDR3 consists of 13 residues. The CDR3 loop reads CASSPSGDHGYTF. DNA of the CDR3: TGTGCCAGCAGCCCATCAGGGGATCATGGCTACACCTTC.

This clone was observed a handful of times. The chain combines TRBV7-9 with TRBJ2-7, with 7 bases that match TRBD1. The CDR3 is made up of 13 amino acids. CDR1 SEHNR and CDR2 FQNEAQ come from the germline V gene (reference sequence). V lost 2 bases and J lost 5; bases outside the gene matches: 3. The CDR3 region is CASSLRTGDEQYF. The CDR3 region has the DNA TGTGCCAGCAGCTTACGCACAGGGGACGAGCAGTACTTC.

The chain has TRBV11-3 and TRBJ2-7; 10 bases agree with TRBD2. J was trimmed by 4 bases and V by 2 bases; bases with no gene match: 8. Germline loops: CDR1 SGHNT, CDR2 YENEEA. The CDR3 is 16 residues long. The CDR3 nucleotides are TGTGCCAGCAGCTTATACGAGCGGGGGGGCTGGTACGAGCAGTACTTC. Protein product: CASSLYERGGWYEQYF.

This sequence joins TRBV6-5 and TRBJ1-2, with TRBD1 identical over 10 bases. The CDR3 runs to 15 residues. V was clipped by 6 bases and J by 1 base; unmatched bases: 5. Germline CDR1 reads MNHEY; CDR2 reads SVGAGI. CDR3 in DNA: TGTGCCAGCAGAGACGGGACAGGGGTTAACTATGGCTACACCTTC. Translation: CASRDGTGVNYGYTF.

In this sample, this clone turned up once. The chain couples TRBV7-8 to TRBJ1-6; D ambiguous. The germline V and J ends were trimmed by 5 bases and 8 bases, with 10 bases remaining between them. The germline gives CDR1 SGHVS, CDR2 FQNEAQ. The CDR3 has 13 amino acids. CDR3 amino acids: CASSLGAYSPLHF. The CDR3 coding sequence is TGTGCCAGCAGCCTGGGAGCTTATTCACCCCTCCACTTT.

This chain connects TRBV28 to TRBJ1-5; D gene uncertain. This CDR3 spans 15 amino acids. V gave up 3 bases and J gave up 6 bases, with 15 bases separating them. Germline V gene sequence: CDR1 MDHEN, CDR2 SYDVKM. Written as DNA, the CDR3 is TGTGCCAGCAGTTTCGTGACTCCCAGCGGTCAGCCCCAGCATTTT. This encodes CASSFVTPSGQPQHF. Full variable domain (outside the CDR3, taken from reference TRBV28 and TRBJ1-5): DVKVTQSSRYLVKRTGEKVFLECVQDMDHENMFWYRQDPGLGLRLIYFSYDVKMKEKGDIPEGYSVSREKKERFSLILESASTNQTSMYLCASSFVTPSGQPQHFGDGTRLSIL.

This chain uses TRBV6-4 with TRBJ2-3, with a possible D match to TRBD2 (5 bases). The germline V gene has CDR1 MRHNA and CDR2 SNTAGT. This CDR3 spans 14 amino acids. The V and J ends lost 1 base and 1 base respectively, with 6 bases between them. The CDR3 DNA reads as TGTGCCAGCAGTGACTTCGGGGGCACAGATACGCAGTATTTT. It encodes CASSDFGGTDTQYF.